This T cell receptor (beta chain) was recorded in a study of T cell responses to AZD1222 COVID-19 vaccine. Second doses were pooled across both intervals (about 4 or about 12 weeks). Clones were sequenced by immunoSEQ multiplex PCR, and TCRdb holds only the in-frame ones, with some missing. The sample lists about 48,000 clones, 80% to 90% occurring once. A word on this clone: Its antigen is still unknown.

Study-level points and caveats: Only 5 or 6 individuals given AZD1222 were seropositive at baseline. Increased Spike-specific TCR breadth and depth were observed after two AZD1222 doses. Most donors were white British, females outnumbered males, and clonal diversity was possibly underestimated.

This TCR derives from an adult who received the AZD1222 COVID-19 vaccine. The sequences come from peripheral blood, collected 28 days after the second AZD1222 dose.

The CDR3 DNA reads TGTGCCAGTAGTATTATGGGGGGAGGGTTCTCTGGGGCCAACGTCCTGACTTTC. Residues: CASSIMGGGFSGANVLTF. The rearrangement joins TRBV19 to TRBJ2-6; TRBD2 agrees at 7 bases. The trim removed 3 bases at V and 0 bases at J, leaving 8 bases unmatched. The CDR3 sequence is 18 residues long. The V gene's germline CDR1 is LNHDA and CDR2 SQIVND (reference sequence).